The TCR beta chain described here comes from a study of cytomegalovirus exposure and HLA in healthy donors (dated by TCRdb to between 2016 and 2019). Describing the broader study: An earlier analysis of approximately 640 of the donors reported approximately 300 Gb of sequence data and 117 million unique TCR beta sequences from roughly 180 million T cells. An early release covering roughly 580 HLA-typed donors comprised about 320 gigabases of sequencing data and roughly 86 million unique TCR sequences. The genetic ancestry cluster associated with self-reported Caucasian donors included 81% of the 398 genotyped donors. The study was designed to test whether signatures of past pathogen exposure could be identified by cataloging public T cell receptors. The study profiled the T cell repertoires of under 850 subjects by immunosequencing and related them to cytomegalovirus serostatus. Besides the first cohort of approximately 710 subjects, a separate validation cohort made up of over 100 different subjects was used. The study combined high-throughput TCR immunosequencing, statistical association of individual TCRs with disease status, and machine learning to predict cytomegalovirus infection status. A later analysis re-analyzed previously published TCR beta repertoires from 666 donors and added high-resolution HLA genotyping to study TCR occurrence patterns. In the later analysis, no new phenotypic data were used to find candidate immune exposures; instead, reliance was placed on TCR beta sequences and their occurrence across donors. In an earlier analysis of 587 of the donors, high-throughput TCR beta sequencing was used to judge whether each TCR beta V gene segment behaved as functional or pseudogenic. Alongside the repertoire data, information on donor age, sex, ethnicity and CMV serostatus was compiled. A later genetic analysis took genome-wide SNP genotypes for about three fifths of the 666 donors and used that subset as a discovery cohort. Every discovery cohort repertoire had been produced on one sequencing platform. HLA typing included class I and class II loci at four-digit resolution. Typing coverage varied by locus: about 620-630 donors for A, B, C, DRB1 and DQB1; roughly 520 for DQA1; 606 for DPA1; more than 450 for DPB1. A handful of DR-DQ haplotypes were handled as single units for association and clustering because linkage in the cohort was strong. On average, over 200,000 unique TCR beta nucleotide sequences were sequenced per donor among a few hundred genotyped donors of the cohort, with 15% to 20% of those sequences being non-productive.

V lost 1 base and J lost 0 bases; the stretch between them is 7 bases long. The CDR3 covers 14 residues, taking in both the cysteine and the phenylalanine. Only the CDR3 portion is preserved as DNA: 42 bases, with reading frame beginning at the first base. Per the germline V gene (reference sequence), GTSNPN is the CDR1 and SVGIG is the CDR2. The cohort consisted of 650 to 850 healthy bone marrow donors. At the time of sampling, every cohort member was nominally healthy, though immune exposures that went unrecorded were likely present. The donor tested CMV seronegative and was one of the 352 seronegative cohort members. A peripheral blood sample was collected from each donor, and TCR beta sequencing was performed on peripheral blood mononuclear cells. Genomic DNA was extracted from the blood cell samples with the Qiagen DNeasy Blood Extraction Kit. The investigation overall reported the following: The authors suggested that the approach could potentially be extended to other disease states and immunological phenotypes. A further reported finding was that TCR beta sequences accurately predicted the HLA-A and HLA-B alleles for most subjects in the first cohort. A later analysis found that most CMV-associated TCR beta chains appeared HLA-restricted, with HLA associations seemingly driven largely by CMV exposure. The 87-base-pair reads could not distinguish some IMGT-functional V segments, including TRBV6-2 and TRBV6-3, so those segments were excluded. In a later analysis, several top co-occurrence clusters were reported to appear linked to parvovirus B19, influenza, CMV and Epstein-Barr virus. A later analysis found that HLA-associated TCR beta chains were more clonally expanded and had lower generation probabilities than equally common non-associated chains. A later genetic analysis associated a missense DCLRE1C variant with V-gene and J-gene trimming of TCR beta chains, and an independent cohort replicated the association. In both the original and validation cohorts, the classifier was reported to diagnose cytomegalovirus status with high specificity and sensitivity. According to a later analysis, TCR association rates differed among HLA loci, with DRB1 alleles showing the most associated TCRs and HLA-C alleles showing the fewest. Because some donors lacked HLA typing at each locus, the association tests relied only on the typed subset. In vitro tests confirmed that a few of the cytomegalovirus-associated TCR beta chains recognize cytomegalovirus antigens. Because counts were too low, about 15 rarely observed V segments, including chromosome 9 orphons, were left out of the earlier analysis of a few hundred of the donors. Linkage disequilibrium might explain the correlated functional status among segregating V segments, but an unknown experimental factor could not be excluded. For the cohort, immune exposure information was limited to CMV serostatus. Roughly uniform sequencing depth across donors was assumed in presence/absence analyses, although this assumption may not hold. In a later analysis, around 17,000 TCR beta sequences were associated with specific HLA alleles at a false discovery rate of 0.05. A later genetic analysis reported fewer N-insertions in productive TCRs among donors in an Asian-associated ancestry cluster than the approximately 670-donor mean. A group of highly shared sequence variants was considered likely to be a technical artifact of the sequencing pipeline. A total of 164 TCR beta chains were listed by the study as associated with cytomegalovirus. Only TCR beta chains were sequenced in this cohort, and the absence of alpha or paired-chain data limited detectable features. Assigning TCR associations to individual alleles was difficult when HLA alleles, especially DR and DQ, strongly co-occurred. An earlier analysis of some 560 of the donors showed that most TCR beta V segments appeared in productive rearrangements either about 87% or about 30% of the time, which broadly matched IMGT annotations. Across donors, most TCR sequences were observed very rarely, whereas some public TCRs were present in many individuals.

Regarding this clone: No antigen is known for it. No base qualities exist here, and no much larger clone lies one base off it.

The method behind the library was the immunoSEQ multiplex PCR assay. A mixture of 60 forward primers for TCR Vbeta segments and 13 reverse primers for TCR Jbeta segments was used in the multiplex PCR. A multiplex PCR assay on genomic DNA amplified the CDR3 region of rearranged TCR beta genes. The Illumina HiSeq System was used to sequence the amplified TCR beta libraries as 87-base-pair reads. In the original analysis: Across the 670 or so repertoires, a later analysis counted tens of millions of unique TCR beta chains, 9 million to 14 million of which were shared by at least two donors. A nearest-neighbor algorithm error-corrected the raw reads and collapsed the reads into unique sequences, merging closely related sequences to remove PCR and sequencing errors. Alignment of CDR3 sequences to IMGT reference sequences was used to assign V, D and J gene segments. For a sequence to be retained, at least a six-nucleotide match to both a V gene segment and a J gene segment was required. A rearrangement was called productive if the CDR3 had no stop codons and remained in frame with V and J, and every other rearrangement was called non-productive. CDR3 was defined according to IMGT convention as the region running from the second conserved V-encoded cysteine to the conserved J-encoded phenylalanine. Sequences without an unambiguous match to a single V gene segment were excluded from the earlier analysis of about 600 of the donors. In an earlier analysis of more than 500 of the donors, a V segment was called functional when productive rearrangements were above 56.7%, and segregating when the standard deviation between donors exceeded 5%. To diagnose cytomegalovirus status from the catalog of TCR beta chain sequences, a statistical classification framework was built. In a later analysis, V and J genes were assigned by comparing TCR nucleotide sequences against IMGT/GENE-DB human TR gene sequences. The TCRdist pipeline was used in a later analysis to assign CDR3 sequences and most-parsimonious VDJ recombination scenarios. In a later analysis, each TCR beta chain was defined by its CDR3 amino acid sequence together with its V-gene family, and reads lacking a unique V-gene family were excluded. A later analysis removed several hundred highly shared, low-generation-probability nucleotide sequences to deal with suspected cross-contamination and a sequencing artifact. In a later analysis, a clonal expansion index for each public chain was calculated from normalized within-repertoire ranks of inferred template counts. In a later analysis, generation probabilities were computed with a VDJ recombination model fitted to out-of-frame rearrangements, and the resulting probabilities were checked against IGoR. In a later analysis, hypergeometric tests were used to score TCR-TCR, TCR-HLA and TCR-CMV co-occurrence, with a repertoire-size bias correction applied to TCR pairs. In a later analysis, false discovery rates were estimated by permuting HLA or CMV assignments 20 times. In a later analysis, co-occurring TCRs were grouped with DBSCAN, and TCRdist sequence similarity was added when clustering was performed within HLA-allele-positive subsets. Repertoires with fewer than 30,000 or more than 120,000 public chains were left out of co-occurrence clustering, as were four to six repertoires with anomalous nucleotide sharing. TCRdb limited this immuneACCESS table to in-frame rearrangements with V and J called. A share of clones is missing; checked studies link under half to unresolved V genes, and the rest is unexplained. Clonal size and the V and J genes are those of that table, whereas D and trimming came from the DNA. This sample gives 150,000 or so clones in total; 60% to 85% of them show up just once. Roughly 1.5% of the sample is in the top ten clones.

The chain links TRBV30 with TRBJ1-3, with no reliable assignment of the D segment. The sequenced sample consisted of PBMCs. The receptor comes from a woman aged 25-40 years in good health and CMV-seronegative. The nucleotides are TGTGCCTGGAGTGCCGGGAACTCTGGAAACACCATATATTTT. Its translation reads: CAWSAGNSGNTIYF.